This TCR beta chain was profiled in a study of beta chain features in type 1 diabetes (dated by TCRdb to 2016 to 2018). Regarding the research as a whole: Patients and healthy donors did not differ in mean age, gender distribution, total cell number or subset yield. A total of 107,917,701 sorted cells were examined across all samples, and the number of cells per subset was strongly correlated with RNA yield. In the study, TCRB repertoires of sorted circulating CD4+ T cell subsets from recently diagnosed type 1 diabetes patients were compared with those of matched healthy donors. Whereas all 30 or so donors provided naive and central memory subsets, regulatory and stem cell-like memory subsets were isolated from just 8 patients and about eight healthy donors.

This clone was observed a few times. It lacks a known antigen. No base quality information exists; no much larger clone differs at one position. The entire amount of isolated RNA was reverse transcribed using the High Capacity cDNA Reverse Transcription Kit, so the sequenced TCRB transcripts were expressed ones. Naive, central memory and regulatory T cell samples underwent deep immunoSEQ sequencing, averaging approximately 3.3 million total reads per sample. Sorted cells were lysed in RLT buffer, and RNA was extracted using DNase-treated RNeasy Micro or Mini kits according to cell number. To prevent cross-contamination, every cell subset was processed on its own, while patient and healthy donor samples were processed together. The immunoSEQ multiplex PCR was used to amplify TCRB sequences from cDNA, yielding 87-bp fragments that span the CDR3 region. The amplicons were sequenced using the Illumina HiSeq platform. Concerning the study's data processing: PCR bias was computationally corrected using synthetic template baselines, reads within Hamming distance 2 were collapsed, and singletons that could not be merged were discarded. Reads were aligned against IMGT so that V, D and J genes, CDR3 length and insertions or deletions at six rearrangement sites could be assigned. Within each subset, clonotype counts were normalized to sorted cell number, after which true diversity and Gini coefficients were computed with the tcR R package. The overlap coefficient, calculated on TCRB nucleotide sequences, was used to quantify repertoire sharing. Drawn from immuneACCESS, this table holds only the in-frame rearrangements with V and J called that TCRdb kept. Clones are partly lost; checked studies trace under half to an unresolved V gene and leave the rest unexplained. V and J calls and clone size are as listed in that table; D and trimming were resolved from the DNA. This sample gives around 40,000 clones in total; over 50% of them show up just once. Clones ranked in the top ten supply 2% to 2.5% of the sample.

Study-level results and caveats: A moderate but significant shortening of TCRB CDR3 length was observed in type 1 diabetes patients in all four CD4+ subsets. Patients with type 1 diabetes made fewer insertions and deleted more nucleotides at VDJ recombination sites, implying thymic rearrangement abnormalities. HLA sub-analyses involved small numbers of individuals, so any influence of HLA type on TCRB rearrangement remained unresolved. Because cDNA was sequenced instead of genomic DNA, activated cells with high expression could be over-represented, although the groups did not differ in activation or CD3 levels. The naive, central memory and regulatory TCRB repertoires appeared to resemble one another more closely among patients than among healthy donors. Shorter templates might be favored by PCR, yet because patient and control samples were amplified and corrected together, any such skew would affect both groups equally.

Each donor gave one peripheral blood draw, averaging around 0.11 L, which was collected into heparinised tubes. A BD FACSAria II and a panel including CD45RO, CCR7, CD25, CD127, CD95 and CD27 were used to sort naive, central memory, regulatory and stem cell-like memory CD4+ T cells. All sorted populations exceeded 95% purity. PBMCs were isolated immediately by Lymphoprep density gradient centrifugation and stained directly without culture. So that batch effects would be minimized, each experiment stained and sorted samples in pairs, pairing one healthy donor with one patient. The sample taken for sequencing was Tregs from blood. In the paper's terms, the cell subset or site label means: regulatory CD4+ T cells. The TCR comes from a woman between 18 and 29 years old in good health.

The CDR3: CATSSDRVHQPQHF. At the DNA level, the sequence is TGTGCCACCAGCAGTGACAGGGTCCATCAGCCCCAGCATTTT. Here the chain combines TRBV15 and TRBJ1-5, with 7 bases matching TRBD1. Reading the germline V gene (reference sequence) gives CDR1 LNHNV and CDR2 YYDKDF. At the junction V is shortened by 3 bases and J by 5 bases; bases outside the gene matches: 4. The CDR3 holds 14 amino acids from the cysteine to the phenylalanine. Only the CDR3 DNA stays, 42 bases, in frame from base 1. The CDR3, completed at both ends by the reference TRBV15 and TRBJ1-5 genes, gives the full variable domain DAMVIQNPRYQVTQFGKPVTLSCSQTLNHNVMYWYQQKSSQAPKLLFHYYDKDFNNEADTPDNFQSRRPNTSFCFLDIRSPGLGDTAMYLCATSSDRVHQPQHFGDGTRLSIL.